This paragraph reports one TCR beta chain. The sample is drawn from a study of T-cell memory formation after mild COVID-19. Each CDR3 protein gets one entry after TCRdb re-called the 5' RACE reads with MiXCR. This repertoire shows around 370,000 distinct CDR3 sequences, around 21% found once; its top ten account for about an eighth. With V trimmed by 1 base and J by 4 bases, 8 bases remained unmatched. Germline CDR1 and CDR2: SGHVS and FNYEAQ. The CDR3 totals 16 residues. This TCR was sampled from an adult woman who had mild COVID-19 (a few samples of this study predate the infection). Cell type and time point are not known. Sequencing used PBMCs or a T cell subset sorted from them (not recorded which). The chain recombines TRBV7-6 with TRBJ2-7; 9 bases are shared with TRBD1. CDR3 loop: CASSLDTGGLQYEQYF. The DNA for the CDR3 is TGTGCCAGCAGCTTAGATACAGGGGGCTTGCAATACGAGCAGTACTTC.